Listed below are T cell receptor beta chains from one sample, sequenced in a study of T cells in localized non-small cell lung cancer. Only in-frame clones appear in the TCRdb table, and some are missing; sequencing was by immunoSEQ multiplex PCR. The table records over a thousand clones, 30% to 35% of them present only once. The source was normal lung tissue next to the tumor, collected before any cancer treatment. The source of these receptors is a male donor at least 60 years old with stage I squamous cell lung carcinoma. Each CDR3 is given with its conserved first and last residue. A D gene is named only where the DNA matches it firmly. Clone size is stated in some rows and not others, as once, few, many or a class when expanded.

NA	TRBV19	TRBJ1-4	14	once	CASRLGTENEKLFF	TGTGCCAGTAGGCTAGGGACGGAGAATGAAAAACTGTTTTTT
NA	TRBV29-1	TRBJ2-3	14	NA	CSVEPRTITDTQYF	TGCAGCGTTGAGCCCAGGACGATCACAGATACGCAGTATTTT
TRBD1	TRBV6-8	TRBJ2-7	17	medium-sized	CASSLTGQGARFYEQYF	TGTGCCAGCAGTTTAACGGGACAGGGGGCCAGGTTCTACGAGCAGTACTTC
NA	TRBV23-1	TRBJ1-3	14	NA	CASSPGGSGNTIYF	TGCGCCAGCAGTCCGGGGGGATCCGGAAACACCATATATTTT
TRBD1	TRBV6-8	TRBJ2-7	15	NA	CASSAEWGTGVEQYF	TGTGCCAGCAGTGCCGAATGGGGAACAGGGGTCGAGCAGTACTTC
NA	TRBV6-8	TRBJ1-3	15	few	CASSYSTGSGNTIYF	TGTGCCAGCAGTTACTCGACCGGCTCTGGAAACACCATATATTTT
TRBD1	TRBV11-3	TRBJ1-5	16	large	CASSLRTGGGEGPQHF	TGTGCCAGCAGCTTGCGGACAGGGGGAGGGGAAGGGCCCCAGCATTTT
TRBD2	TRBV30	TRBJ2-1	15	NA	CAWSSLAGVRNEQFF	TGTGCCTGGAGTTCTTTAGCGGGAGTGAGGAATGAGCAGTTCTTC